This T cell receptor (beta chain) was found in a study of blood T cell repertoires in COVID-19. Overall study: Specimens from acute and convalescent COVID-19 originated in the United States, Italy and Spain. PBMCs, B-cell-depleted T cells, or T cells provided the cDNA or gDNA that made up the material.

In the authors' workflow: Nucleated cell counts were estimated from reference gene primer amplification. Using immunoSEQ multiplex PCR, the repertoire was profiled, and TCRdb retains in-frame clones only, with some absent. V, J and clone size are taken as reported in that table, and D and trimming were inferred from the DNA itself. The data show approximately 260,000 clones, more than 65% seen once. The CDR3 covers 14 residues. CDR1 and CDR2 (germline): SGHTA, FQGNSA. Trimming cost V 5 bases and J 7 bases, with 12 bases left between them. Sequencing input: peripheral blood. The chain recombines TRBV7-2 with TRBJ1-6; tentative D call: TRBD1 (5 bases). The receptor's source is a middle-aged woman with active or convalescent COVID-19. The CDR3 protein is CASSPRGRNSPLHF. In nucleotides, the CDR3 is TGTGCCAGCAGCCCTAGGGGCAGAAATTCACCCCTCCACTTT.